This paragraph reports one T cell receptor (beta chain). Its antigen remains unidentified. This record comes from a study of cytomegalovirus exposure and HLA in healthy donors. On the study more broadly: The study placed less than 90% of its approximately 380 genotyped donors in the Caucasian-associated ancestry cluster. Study-level results: In an earlier analysis, in some 500 donors, most V segments appeared productive either ~90% or ~30% of the time. TCR beta chains associated with HLA were, in a later analysis, more clonally expanded than equally common others. Most TCRs appeared rarely, but some public TCRs recurred in many donors.

This CDR3 spans 11 amino acids. Germline V gene lookup returns CDR1 DFQATT and CDR2 SNEGSKA (reference sequence). V gave up 1 base and J gave up 9 bases, with 7 bases separating them. Amplification used 60 Vbeta primers and 13 Jbeta primers. The assay was immunoSEQ multiplex PCR, and TCRdb's table has in-frame clones only and misses some. The sample lists tens of thousands of clones; 65% were seen once. This sequence originates from a boy younger than 18 in good health and CMV-seropositive. The chain combines TRBV20-1 with TRBJ2-1; D unclear. The sample was PBMCs. CDR3 sequence reads: CSARVPGEQFF. The CDR3 DNA reads as TGCAGTGCTAGAGTTCCGGGTGAGCAGTTCTTC.